The clone carrying this T cell receptor beta chain was detected ten times or more. Antigen specificity is unknown. Germline values: CDR1 MNHNS, CDR2 SASEGT. V lost 5 bases to trimming and J lost 2 bases, with 10 bases between them. The CDR3 runs to 13 residues. Combining iRepertoire HTBI primers with Arm-PCR of CDR3 regions, the authors built TCR beta libraries. TCRdb reprocessed the multiplex PCR reads via MiXCR and lists one record per CDR3 protein. The sample holds about 540,000 distinct CDR3 sequences, approximately 15% seen once. The record originates from a study of regulatory T cells in long-lasting Graves disease. Points from the study as a whole: TRBV28, TRBJ1-2 and TRBJ2-5 emerged as the favored segments in persistent disease. Public clonotype sharing was higher in persistent than newly diagnosed patients.

Documented time point: newly diagnosed GD, antithyroid drugs for less than 3 months. RNA from PBMCs was the source of the TCR library. These data also featured in a second study, about T cells in Graves' hyperthyroidism and ophthalmopathy. This second study says: These patients, aged 18 to 65, had recently diagnosed hyperthyroidism lasting under 2 months. Patients with uncontrolled infections, other autoimmune diseases, pregnancy or lactation were excluded.

The TCR sequence derives from a man aged 25-45 years with Graves disease. The V and J genes are TRBV6-1 and TRBJ2-7, with TRBD2 as a possible D gene (7 bases). Sequenced here: peripheral blood mononuclear cells (PBMCs), sampled at new diagnosis, from a patient treated with antithyroid drugs. The DNA of the CDR3 is TGTGCCAGCAGTCCGGGGGGCCCCTACGAGCAGTACTTC. Residues: CASSPGGPYEQYF.